This is a list of T cell receptor beta chains from one sample in a study of blood T cells in healthy people across ages. TCRdb re-called the 5' RACE reads through MiXCR, storing one row per CDR3 protein. The table records 850,000 to 1,100,000 distinct CDR3 sequences, around two fifths of them present only once. The material sequenced was blood. These receptors came from a man between 18 and 29 years old in good health. Both conserved end residues are part of each CDR3. The order of the fields is V gene, D gene, clone size, J gene, CDR3 DNA, CDR3 protein. A D gene is named only where the DNA matches it firmly. Not all rows give a size; the values are once, few, many and, for expanded clones, a class.

>TRBV7-2|.|.|TRBJ2-1
TGTGCCAGCAGCGTAGCCCGCCTGAACAATGAGCAGTTCTTC
CASSVARLNNEQFF
>TRBV9|TRBD2|.|TRBJ2-3
TGTGCCGGCAGCGGGGTAGACCCTACAGATACGCAGTATTTT
CAGSGVDPTDTQYF
>TRBV29-1|.|few|TRBJ2-7
TGCAGCGTTGAAAACCCCAGGGCCACCTACAATGAGCAGTACTTC
CSVENPRATYNEQYF
>TRBV2|.|.|TRBJ2-7
TGTGCCAGCAGTGAGGGGATAGGGTCCTACAATGAGCAGTACTTC
CASSEGIGSYNEQYF
>TRBV7-9|.|.|TRBJ2-5
TGTGCCAGCAGCTTAGGACCCTCTACCTACAAGCAGTACTTC
CASSLGPSTYKQYF
>TRBV20-1|TRBD2|many|TRBJ2-7
TGCAGTGCCTACGGGGCTAGCGGGACCTACGAGCAGTACTTC
CSAYGASGTYEQYF
>TRBV12-3/TRBV12-4|.|.|TRBJ2-3
TGTGCCAGCACTTTGAGCGCCGACACAGATACGCAGTATTTT
CASTLSADTDTQYF
>TRBV20-1|TRBD1|few|TRBJ2-7
TGCAGTGCTAGAGTTAGAGGGGGCGTCCCCTACGAGCAGTACTTC
CSARVRGGVPYEQYF
>TRBV28|TRBD2|.|TRBJ2-4
TGTGCCAGCCTCACGGGAGGTTTAGCCAAAAACATTCAGTACTTC
CASLTGGLAKNIQYF
>TRBV29-1|TRBD1|many|TRBJ2-7
TGCAGCGTTGGAAAGACAGGGGCTTTGATCTACGAGCAGTACTTC
CSVGKTGALIYEQYF
>TRBV14|TRBD1|.|TRBJ1-2
TGTGCCAGCAGCCACTGGGACAGGGAAAACTATGACTACACCTTC
CASSHWDRENYDYTF
>TRBV2|.|.|TRBJ1-1
TGTGCCAGCCTACAGGGCCTCGGGACTGAAGCTTTCTTT
CASLQGLGTEAFF
>TRBV7-9|.|once|TRBJ1-6
TGTGCCAGCAGCGACAGGAGACCGACCTCCTTCAATAATTCACCCCTCCACTTT
CASSDRRPTSFNNSPLHF
>TRBV29-1|TRBD1|.|TRBJ1-4
TGCAGCGTTCCCGGGACAGATAATGAAAAACTGTTTTTT
CSVPGTDNEKLFF
>TRBV5-1|.|.|TRBJ1-1
TGCGCCAGCGGCTCCCCGGGCGACATGAACACTGAAGCTTTCTTT
CASGSPGDMNTEAFF
>TRBV9|TRBD1|.|TRBJ2-3
TGTGCCAGCAGCGTAGTTGGGACAGGGGCAGATACGCAGTATTTT
CASSVVGTGADTQYF
>TRBV4-1|.|.|TRBJ2-3
TGCGCCAGCAGCCAATGGAGGGGAGATACGCAGTATTTT
CASSQWRGDTQYF
>TRBV27|TRBD2|.|TRBJ2-2
TGTGCCAGCAGAATCACTAGCGGGGCGAACACCGGGGAGCTGTTTTTT
CASRITSGANTGELFF
>TRBV5-5|.|.|TRBJ2-2
TGTGCCAGCAGCTTGTCCACGGGCCCGACCGGGGAGCTGTTTTTT
CASSLSTGPTGELFF
>TRBV19|TRBD1|.|TRBJ1-5
TGTGCCAGTAGGTCTGGAGGGGGCACTCAGCCCCAGCATTTT
CASRSGGGTQPQHF
>TRBV4-1|TRBD1|.|TRBJ1-2
TGCGCCAGCAGCCAAACATTGCCCGGGACAGGGACTTCGTTGGGCTACACCTTC
CASSQTLPGTGTSLGYTF
>TRBV20-1|TRBD2|few|TRBJ2-5
TGCAGTGCTAGAGATGGACTAGCGGAACTACAAGAGACCCAGTACTTC
CSARDGLAELQETQYF
>TRBV2|TRBD2|once|TRBJ2-1
TGTGCCAGCACATGGGCGGGGGGGACCTACAATGAGCAGTTCTTC
CASTWAGGTYNEQFF
>TRBV7-3|.|few|TRBJ1-2
TGTGCCAGCAGCTTAGGGGGGGGGGCGCGAGGCTACACCTTC
CASSLGGGARGYTF
>TRBV27|.|.|TRBJ1-2
TGTGCCAGCAGTCCAGGGAATACGCATGGCTACACCTTC
CASSPGNTHGYTF
>TRBV7-2|.|.|TRBJ1-4
TGTGCCAGCAGCCCGTACGGGAGTAATGAAAAACTGTTTTTT
CASSPYGSNEKLFF
>TRBV9|.|few|TRBJ1-1
TGTGCCAGCAGCGTCATAGGGACGAACACTGAAGCTTTCTTT
CASSVIGTNTEAFF
>TRBV28|TRBD1|once|TRBJ2-7
TGTGCCAGCAGTTCGCCGACAGGGGTATACGAGCAGTACTTC
CASSSPTGVYEQYF
>TRBV29-1|TRBD2|once|TRBJ2-7
TGCAGCGTTCTGTCTAGCGGGGGGATCCATGGGCAGTACTTC
CSVLSSGGIHGQYF
>TRBV7-3|TRBD1|few|TRBJ1-1
TGTGCCAGCAGCGGGGCCGGGACAGCAATGAACACTGAAGCTTTCTTT
CASSGAGTAMNTEAFF
>TRBV2|.|.|TRBJ1-1
TGTGCCAGCAGTACATCGGGGGGGAACACTGAAGCTTTCTTT
CASSTSGGNTEAFF
>TRBV2|.|.|TRBJ1-1
TGTGCCAGCAGTTCCGAGCCGACCACTGAAGCTTTCTTT
CASSSEPTTEAFF
>TRBV7-2|TRBD2|few|TRBJ2-5
TGTGCCAGCAGCAGCGGGACTAGAGGGACCCAGTACTTC
CASSSGTRGTQYF
>TRBV12-3/TRBV12-4|.|.|TRBJ2-3
TGTGCCTGCAGTTTAGCAGGGTTCACAGATACGCAGTATTTT
CACSLAGFTDTQYF
>TRBV20-1|.|.|TRBJ1-1
TGCAGTGCCCTCCGGGGGAACACTGAAGCTTTCTTT
CSALRGNTEAFF
>TRBV5-1|TRBD1|.|TRBJ2-1
TGCGCCAGCAGCTTGGCACCATTGGACAGGGTCTCCTACAATGAGCAGTTCTTC
CASSLAPLDRVSYNEQFF
>TRBV3-1|.|.|TRBJ2-4
TGTGCCAGCAGCCAAGCGGATAGGGCGTACCTTAAAAACATTCAGTACTTC
CASSQADRAYLKNIQYF
>TRBV12-3/TRBV12-4|.|.|TRBJ2-2
TGTGCCAGCAGCCAACAGGGACTCACCGGGGAGCTGTTTTTT
CASSQQGLTGELFF
>TRBV29-1|.|many|TRBJ1-2
TGCAGCGTGGATAGGCAAGGTGGCTATGGCTACACCTTC
CSVDRQGGYGYTF
>TRBV12-3/TRBV12-4|.|many|TRBJ1-1
TGTGCCAGCAGCTTCGACCGGAACACTGAAGCTTTCTTT
CASSFDRNTEAFF
>TRBV25-1|.|.|TRBJ1-2
TGTGCCAGCAGTGAATCGAACGGGGTCTGGGACTATGGCTACACCTTC
CASSESNGVWDYGYTF
>TRBV6-2/TRBV6-3|.|.|TRBJ1-2
TGTGCCAGCAGCCCTTCGGAGGGGGAATCCGCCTATGGCTACACCTTC
CASSPSEGESAYGYTF
>TRBV7-8|TRBD1|.|TRBJ2-1
TGTGCCAGCAGCTTCACGGGACAGGGGTTAAATGAGCAGTTCTTC
CASSFTGQGLNEQFF
>TRBV11-2|TRBD1|.|TRBJ1-1
TGTGCCAGCAGCTTCTTTCTACGGGACAGCTTGAACACTGAAGCTTTCTTT
CASSFFLRDSLNTEAFF
>TRBV20-1|.|few|TRBJ1-1
TGCAGTGCTAGCGCGGGAGATGAAGCTGAAGCTTTCTTT
CSASAGDEAEAFF
>TRBV9|.|.|TRBJ1-1
TGTGCCAGCAGCGCCTCCGGGACGGTGAACACTGAAGCTTTCTTT
CASSASGTVNTEAFF
>TRBV12-5|TRBD1|.|TRBJ1-6
TGTGCTAGTGGAATGAAGACAGGGGAGAATTCACCCCTCCACTTT
CASGMKTGENSPLHF
>TRBV20-1|.|.|TRBJ1-4
TGCAGTGCTAGTCTCAATCGCGAAAAACTGTTTTTT
CSASLNREKLFF
>TRBV7-2|.|few|TRBJ2-1
TGTGCCAGCAGCTTAGGAGGGCCAGGGCGAAATGAGCAGTTCTTC
CASSLGGPGRNEQFF
>TRBV11-3|.|few|TRBJ2-3
TGTGCCAGCAGCCCCTGGGCTGAGACAGATACGCAGTATTTT
CASSPWAETDTQYF
>TRBV12-3/TRBV12-4|.|many|TRBJ1-1
TGTGCCAGCAGCCACACTGAAGCTTTCTTT
CASSHTEAFF
>TRBV20-1|.|few|TRBJ2-3
TGCAGTGCTAGAGATAGGGGGGGGGGTTTCACAGATACGCAGTATTTT
CSARDRGGGFTDTQYF
>TRBV28|.|.|TRBJ1-5
TGTGCCAGCACCCAACGGACCCGCGTGAGCAATCAGCCCCAGCATTTT
CASTQRTRVSNQPQHF